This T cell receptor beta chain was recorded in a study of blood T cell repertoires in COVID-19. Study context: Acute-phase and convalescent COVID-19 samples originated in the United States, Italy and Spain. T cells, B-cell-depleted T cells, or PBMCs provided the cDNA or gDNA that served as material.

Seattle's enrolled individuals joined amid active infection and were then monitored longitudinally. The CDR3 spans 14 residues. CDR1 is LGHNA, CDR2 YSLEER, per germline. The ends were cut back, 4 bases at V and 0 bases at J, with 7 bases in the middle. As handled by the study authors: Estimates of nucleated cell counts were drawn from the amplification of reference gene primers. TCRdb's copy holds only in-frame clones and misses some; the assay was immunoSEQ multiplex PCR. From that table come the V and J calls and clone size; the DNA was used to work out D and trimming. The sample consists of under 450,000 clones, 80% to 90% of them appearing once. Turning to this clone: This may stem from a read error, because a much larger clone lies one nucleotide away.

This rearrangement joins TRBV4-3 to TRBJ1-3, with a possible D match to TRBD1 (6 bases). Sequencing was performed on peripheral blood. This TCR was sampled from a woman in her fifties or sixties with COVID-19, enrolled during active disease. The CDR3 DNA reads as TGCGCCAGCAGCCGCAGGGGCTCTGGAAACACCATATATTTT. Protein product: CASSRRGSGNTIYF.